The following is a T cell receptor beta chain sequence with its context. Its specificity is not known. This CDR3 is built from 13 residues. The ends lost 9 bases at V and 6 bases at J; junction bases unmatched: 8. Germline V gene lookup returns CDR1 LNHDA and CDR2 SQIVND (reference sequence). The source of the sample is a study of T cell repertoires in cytomegalovirus infection. On the study more broadly: Indications came from public TCR beta signatures; they pointed to CMV infection and to a matching HLA type.

TCRdb itself ran the reads through MiXCR, one entry per CDR3 protein. The data contain 750,000 to 900,000 distinct CDR3 sequences, under 35% of them singletons. Overall study results and limits: Cumulative public TCR beta family frequency identified CMV carriers with the relevant HLA. HLA-C-restricted CMV-specific TCR beta clonotypes prevailed in the ex vivo response.

This receptor was identified in a human donor in good health (CMV status not recorded). Some clones in this sample may be carry-over from other donors' samples. This specimen consisted of cultured CD8+ T cells from PBMCs, obtained from culture after CMV antigen stimulation. V is TRBV19 and J is TRBJ2-1; 7 nucleotides line up with TRBD2. CDR3 loop: CASQSWGGNEQFF. In DNA form, the CDR3 reads TGTGCCAGCCAAAGTTGGGGGGGCAATGAGCAGTTCTTC.